This T cell receptor beta chain is from a study of T cell responses to AZD1222 COVID-19 vaccine. For the study at large: The analysis combined second doses at about 4 or about 12 weeks.

The CDR3 spans 16 residues. The germline CDR1 and CDR2 sequences are LGHDT and YNNKEL (reference sequence). The V gene end was trimmed by 4 bases and the J gene end by 6 bases; junction bases not matched to a gene: 6. Turning to this clone: Its antigen is not known.

Overall study findings and caveats: The reported proportion of spike-specific TCRs targeting unmutated variant regions was nearly half.

Assay: immunoSEQ multiplex PCR; the TCRdb copy retains only in-frame clones and omits some. The sample records about 76,000 clones, roughly 88% being singletons. The sample was peripheral blood, taken on day 0 of AZD1222 vaccination. The receptor was derived from an adult in good health. The chain uses TRBV3-1 (or the pseudogene TRBV3-2) and TRBJ2-2, with TRBD2 matching over 12 bases. CDR3 DNA: TGTGCCAGCAGCCTCCGGACTAGCGGGATGGCCGGGGAGCTGTTTTTT. Translated, it gives CASSLRTSGMAGELFF.